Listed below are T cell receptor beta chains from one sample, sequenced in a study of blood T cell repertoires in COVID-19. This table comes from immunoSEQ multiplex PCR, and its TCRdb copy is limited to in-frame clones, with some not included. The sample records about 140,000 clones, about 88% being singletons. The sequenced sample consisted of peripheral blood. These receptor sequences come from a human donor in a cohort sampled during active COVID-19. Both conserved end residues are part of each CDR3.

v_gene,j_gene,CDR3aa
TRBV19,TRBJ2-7,CASGRTGLYEQYF
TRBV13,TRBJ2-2,CASSPSGVDTGELFF
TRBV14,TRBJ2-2,CASSPRRGTGELFF
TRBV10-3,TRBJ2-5,CAISESTGSGETQYF
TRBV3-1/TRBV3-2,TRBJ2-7,CASSQGVAREGPEQYF
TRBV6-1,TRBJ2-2,CASSDSYRTGELFF
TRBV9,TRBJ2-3,CASSVPSGGASTDTQYF
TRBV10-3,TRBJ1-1,CAHRTSQNTEAFF
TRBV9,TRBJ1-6,CASSVDEGSPLHF
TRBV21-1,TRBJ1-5,CASSKKRQPQHF
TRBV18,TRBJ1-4,CASSPQGLSNEKLFF
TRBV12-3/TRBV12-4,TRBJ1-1,CASLPPGYTEAFF
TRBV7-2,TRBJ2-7,CASSLNTQRPSGRDEQYF
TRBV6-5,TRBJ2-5,CASSYSGGAQETQYF
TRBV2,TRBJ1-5,CASSPGTGAVQPQHF
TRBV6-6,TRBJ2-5,CASSYYRDSQETQYF
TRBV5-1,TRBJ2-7,CASSLAGGLYGEQYF
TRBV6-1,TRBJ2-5,CASSEWGDQETQYF
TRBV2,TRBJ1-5,CAKTRREDQPQHF
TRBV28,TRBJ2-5,CASSRMTEGETQYF
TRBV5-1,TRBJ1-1,CASSGTGVGNTEAFF
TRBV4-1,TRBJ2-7,CASSQGRLGTANYEQYF
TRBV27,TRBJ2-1,CASNIRASGNNEQFF
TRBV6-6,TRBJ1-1,CASSSGTGFTEAFF
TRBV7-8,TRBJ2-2,CASSSARGRKGNTGELFF
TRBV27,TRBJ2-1,CASKRGYNEQFF
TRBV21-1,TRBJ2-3,CASIEPGICTDTQYF
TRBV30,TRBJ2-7,CACARQGSYEQYF
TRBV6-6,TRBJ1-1,CATTTHMNTEAFF
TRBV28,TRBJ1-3,CASSSLGAGSGNTIYF
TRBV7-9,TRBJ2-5,CASKPGQETQYF
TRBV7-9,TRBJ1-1,CASSNDRALLEAFF
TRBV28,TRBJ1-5,CASSFGGGGQPQHF
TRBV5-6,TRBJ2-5,CASSLPGSGGSLQETQYF
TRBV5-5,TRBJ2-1,CASSLLLAGSNEQFF
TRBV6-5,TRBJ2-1,CASTRREAHEQFF
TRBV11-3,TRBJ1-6,CASSYRNSSPLHF
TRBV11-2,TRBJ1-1,CASSWTGGNTEAFF
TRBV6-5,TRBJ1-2,CPPALTGQGNYGYTF
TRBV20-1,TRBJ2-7,CSASPRLYEQYF
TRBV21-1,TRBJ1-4,CASSKHEGREVIEKLFF
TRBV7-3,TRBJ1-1,CASSLGGTGEAFF
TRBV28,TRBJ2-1,CASSLVASEQFF
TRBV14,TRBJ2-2,CASSQDGLAGNTGELFF
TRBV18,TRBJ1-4,CASSAGSATNEKLFF
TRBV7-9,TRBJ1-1,CASSETPGQEAFF
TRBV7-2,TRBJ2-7,CASSQQGINEQYF